The clone carrying this T cell receptor (beta chain) was counted once. Survey-level immunoSEQ sequencing profiled the TCR beta repertoire. Libraries were prepared by immunoSEQ multiplex PCR; TCRdb keeps only in-frame clonotypes and omits some of them. The table lists 45,000 to 55,000 clones, 90% to 95% of them singletons. This CDR3 region has 15 residues. V trimming: 1 base; J trimming: 2 bases; junction bases outside the gene matches: 3. The V gene's germline CDR1 is SGHTA and CDR2 FQGNSA. This TCR was sampled from a man aged 35-49 years with rheumatoid arthritis. The chain recombines TRBV7-2 with TRBJ2-7; 9 bases match TRBD2. Sequencing was done on a sample of PBMCs. The CDR3 spells CASSLGASGTYEQYF. The CDR3 DNA sequence: TGTGCCAGCAGCTTAGGGGCTAGCGGGACCTACGAGCAGTACTTC.